Shown below are 18 T cell receptor beta chains from a single sample sequenced in a study of T cells in Graves' hyperthyroidism and ophthalmopathy. TCR beta CDR3 sequences were amplified from RNA transcripts. When the TCR CDR3 underwent first-round RT-PCR, the HTBI primer set was used. TCRdb reprocessed the multiplex PCR reads with MiXCR, giving one entry per CDR3 protein. The table records about 420,000 distinct CDR3 sequences, roughly 15% of them present only once. Sequencing was performed on blood. These receptors were taken from a woman between 18 and 29 years old with Graves' hyperthyroidism.

This clonotype was detected many times. This rearrangement joins TRBV7-3 to TRBJ2-7; D possibly corresponds to TRBD1 (6 bases). V dropped 2 bases and J dropped 5 bases, with 10 bases sitting between them. Germline assignment: CDR1 SGHTA and CDR2 FQGTGA. This CDR3 spans 13 amino acids. This CDR3 reads CASSLQGSDEQYF. The CDR3 DNA follows: TGTGCCAGCAGCTTACAGGGGTCGGACGAGCAGTACTTC.

This clonotype has a count of ten or more. This sequence joins TRBV20-1 and TRBJ2-3; TRBD2 aligns across 11 bases. CDR3 size: 16 residues. J lost 5 bases, V lost 3 bases, and 10 bases had no gene match. Germline lookup yields CDR1 DFQATT and CDR2 SNEGSKA (reference sequence). The CDR3 protein is CSASGLAGGRGDTQYF. The CDR3 coding sequence is TGCAGTGCTAGCGGACTAGCGGGTGGCAGGGGAGATACGCAGTATTTT.

This clonotype was observed many times. This rearrangement joins TRBV2 to TRBJ2-5; TRBD2 aligns across 9 bases. Germline CDR1 and CDR2: SNHLY and FYNNEI. The CDR3 runs to 15 residues. Trimming cost V 2 bases and J 9 bases; bases outside gene matches: 10. The CDR3 sequence: CASSERTSARLAQYF. The CDR3 region has the DNA TGTGCCAGCAGTGAAAGGACTAGCGCACGATTGGCCCAGTACTTC.

Concerning this clonotype itself: One junction end disagrees with the germline gene, perhaps due to a read error. The chain recombines TRBV7-7 with TRBJ2-2; possible D gene TRBD1, 6 bases. The germline V gene encodes CDR1 SSHAT and CDR2 FNYEAQ (reference sequence). The CDR3 spans 15 residues. The CDR3 sequence is CASSSQGTGTGELFF. CDR3 coding DNA: TGTGCTAGCAGCTCCCAGGGGACGGGGACCGGGGAGCTGTTTTTT.

This clonotype was counted a few times. The chain has TRBV19 and TRBJ2-2, with 7 bases that match TRBD1. Germline V gives CDR1 LNHDA, CDR2 SQIVND (reference sequence). The CDR3 consists of 14 residues. J gave up 7 bases and V 7 bases, and 9 bases lay outside the gene matches. The CDR3 region has the DNA TGTGCCAGTAACGGCAGGGGGACCGTCGGGGAGCTGTTTTTT. Its protein product is CASNGRGTVGELFF.

This clonotype was recorded a few times. The chain combines TRBV10-3 with TRBJ2-3; 12 bases fit TRBD2. The CDR3 consists of 17 residues. The V gene end was trimmed by 4 bases and the J gene end by 5 bases; junction bases not matched to a gene: 10. The germline V gene has CDR1 ENHRY and CDR2 SYGVKD. CDR3 residues: CAISGAGTSGPRDTQYF. In nucleotides, the CDR3 is TGTGCCATCAGTGGAGCCGGGACTAGCGGGCCCCGAGATACGCAGTATTTT.

This sequence joins TRBV28 and TRBJ2-7; 12 bases agree with TRBD1. The junction had 8 bases not matched to a gene; V was cut back by 5 bases and J by 6 bases. Per the germline V gene, CDR1 is MDHEN and CDR2 is SYDVKM. This CDR3 contains 15 residues. The CDR3 here is CASSLRRDRGPEQYF. As DNA, the CDR3 is TGTGCCAGCAGTCTCCGCCGGGACAGGGGGCCCGAGCAGTACTTC.

This clonotype showed up many times. This chain connects TRBV27 to TRBJ1-2, with TRBD1 matching over 7 bases. The CDR3 spans 15 residues. Trimming at V came to 6 bases and at J to 4 bases, leaving 11 bases not matched to a gene. CDR1 is MNHEY, CDR2 SMNVEV, per germline (reference sequence). Written as DNA, the CDR3 is TGTGCCAGCAGACCCATGAGTGACAGGGTCTATGGCTACACCTTC. As protein: CASRPMSDRVYGYTF.

This chain's CDR3 is CSVVFRDRDYGYTF. In DNA form, the CDR3 reads TGCAGCGTTGTCTTTCGCGACAGGGACTATGGCTACACCTTC. The J gene is TRBJ1-2, the V gene TRBV29-1; 7 bases match TRBD1. The CDR3 extends over 14 amino acids. CDR1 SQVTM and CDR2 ANQGSEA come from the germline V gene. J was trimmed by 3 bases and V by 4 bases; bases with no gene match: 8.

The chain recombines TRBV5-4 with TRBJ2-3; 12 bases match TRBD1. Germline assignment: CDR1 SGHNT and CDR2 YYREEE (reference sequence). The CDR3 extends over 16 amino acids. Trimming cost V 3 bases and J 6 bases; bases outside gene matches: 8. The CDR3 DNA is TGTGCCAGCAGCTCGGGACAGGGGGCTAGGTCCGATACGCAGTATTTT. As protein: CASSSGQGARSDTQYF.

Ten or more counts support this clonotype. The chain is built from TRBV15 and TRBJ1-1; D call uncertain. The ends were cut back, 1 base at V and 1 base at J, with 10 bases in the middle. The CDR3 has 15 amino acids. Germline CDR1 and CDR2: LNHNV and YYDKDF (reference sequence). The CDR3 coding sequence is TGTGCCACCAGCAGAGGTGGGATGGAGAACACTGAAGCTTTCTTT. Translation gives CATSRGGMENTEAFF. The variable domain in full, with the rest retrieved from reference TRBV15 and TRBJ1-1, is DAMVIQNPRYQVTQFGKPVTLSCSQTLNHNVMYWYQQKSSQAPKLLFHYYDKDFNNEADTPDNFQSRRPNTSFCFLDIRSPGLGDTAMYLCATSRGGMENTEAFFGQGTRLTVV.

The chain has TRBV11-2 and TRBJ2-5; TRBD2 matches at 12 bases. CDR1 and CDR2 (germline): SGHAT, FQNNGV. CDR3 size: 19 residues. The V gene end was trimmed by 4 bases and the J gene end by 4 bases; junction bases not matched to a gene: 16. The CDR3 loop reads CASSSTSSGREKARETQYF. The DNA of the CDR3 is TGTGCCAGCAGCTCGACATCTAGCGGGAGGGAGAAGGCCCGAGAGACCCAGTACTTC.

The sample holds a few counts of this clonotype. The chain joins TRBV5-1 to TRBJ1-4; 10 bases are shared with TRBD1. CDR1 and CDR2 from the germline V gene are SGHRS and YFSETQ. The CDR3 contains 16 residues. V gave up 4 bases and J gave up 1 base; unmatched junction bases: 4. As DNA, the CDR3 is TGCGCCAGCAGCAAGACAGGGGGCCGAACTAATGAAAAACTGTTTTTT. Amino acids: CASSKTGGRTNEKLFF. Together with reference TRBV5-1 and TRBJ1-4, the CDR3 gives the full variable domain: KAGVTQTPRYLIKTRGQQVTLSCSPISGHRSVSWYQQTPGQGLQFLFEYFSETQRNKGNFPGRFSGRQFSNSRSEMNVSTLELGDSALYLCASSKTGGRTNEKLFFGSGTQLSVL.

A few counts support this clonotype. The rearrangement uses TRBV19 and TRBJ1-1, with D perhaps TRBD1 (5 bases). There are 17 residues in the CDR3. Germline-derived CDR1 and CDR2 are LNHDA and SQIVND (reference sequence). The germline V and J ends were trimmed by 3 bases and 1 base, with 18 bases remaining between them. In DNA form, the CDR3 reads TGTGCCAGTAGTATCCGCGGAGGGGTGGAGGCGAACACTGAAGCTTTCTTT. This encodes CASSIRGGVEANTEAFF.

This clonotype was seen repeatedly, ten times or more. The J gene is TRBJ2-7, the V gene TRBV20-1; D is unresolved. Germline lookup yields CDR1 DFQATT and CDR2 SNEGSKA (reference sequence). The CDR3 extends over 13 amino acids. V lost 3 bases, J lost 2 bases, and 11 bases lay in between. CDR3 sequence reads: CSASGRLPYEQYF. CDR3 nucleotide sequence: TGCAGTGCTAGTGGCAGGCTCCCCTACGAGCAGTACTTC.

This clonotype was detected only a few times. V and J are TRBV28 and TRBJ2-2; possibly TRBD2 for D (5 bases). V lost 8 bases and J 5 bases, leaving 9 bases between the germline ends. Germline CDR1 and CDR2: MDHEN and SYDVKM. This CDR3 has 12 residues. The CDR3 is CASQTGTGELFF. The CDR3 DNA reads as TGTGCCAGCCAGACGGGAACCGGGGAGCTGTTTTTT.

This clonotype was seen more than once but under ten times. One base away lies a much larger clone, so this may be a sequencing read error. The V call is TRBV20-1, the J call TRBJ1-2; D unclear. The germline V gene encodes CDR1 DFQATT and CDR2 SNEGSKA (reference sequence). The CDR3 covers 13 residues. Between the trimmed V and J ends, which lost 6 bases and 0 bases, there was a span of 11 bases. CDR3 amino acids: CSAKDGTNYGYTF. The CDR3 DNA follows: TGCAGTGCCAAGGACGGAACTAACTATGGCTACACCTTC.

This clonotype was recorded many times. V and J are TRBV9 and TRBJ1-1, with D maybe TRBD1 (6 bases). CDR3 size: 14 residues. Trimming cost V 0 bases and J 6 bases, with 12 bases left between them. The germline CDR1 and CDR2 sequences are SGDLS and YYNGEE. The CDR3 bases are TGTGCCAGCAGCGTAGCCCCACAGGGCCCTGAAGCTTTCTTT. Its protein is CASSVAPQGPEAFF. The full variable domain, with the rest looked up from reference TRBV9 and TRBJ1-1, is DSGVTQTPKHLITATGQRVTLRCSPRSGDLSVYWYQQSLDQGLQFLIQYYNGEERAKGNILERFSAQQFPDLHSELNLSSLELGDSALYFCASSVAPQGPEAFFGQGTRLTVV.